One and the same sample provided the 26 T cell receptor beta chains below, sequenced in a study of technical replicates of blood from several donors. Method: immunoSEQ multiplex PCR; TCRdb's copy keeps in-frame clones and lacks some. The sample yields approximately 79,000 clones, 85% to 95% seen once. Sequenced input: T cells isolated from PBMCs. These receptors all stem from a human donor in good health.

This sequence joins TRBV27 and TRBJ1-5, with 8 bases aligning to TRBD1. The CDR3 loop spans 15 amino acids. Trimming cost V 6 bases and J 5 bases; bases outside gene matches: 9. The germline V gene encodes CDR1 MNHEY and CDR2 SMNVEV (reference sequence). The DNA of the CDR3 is TGTGCCAGCAGACCGACAGGGGAAGGGCATCAGCCCCAGCATTTT. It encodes CASRPTGEGHQPQHF.

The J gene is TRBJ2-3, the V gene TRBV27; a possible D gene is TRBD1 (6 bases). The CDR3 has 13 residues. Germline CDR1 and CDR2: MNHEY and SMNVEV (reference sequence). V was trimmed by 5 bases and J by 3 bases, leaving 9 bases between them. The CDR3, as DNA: TGTGCCAGCAGTGTCCAGGGGACAGATACGCAGTATTTT. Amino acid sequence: CASSVQGTDTQYF.

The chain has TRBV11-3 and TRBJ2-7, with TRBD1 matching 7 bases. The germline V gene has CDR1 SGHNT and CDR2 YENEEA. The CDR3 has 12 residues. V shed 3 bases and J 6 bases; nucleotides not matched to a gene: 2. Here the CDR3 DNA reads TGTGCCAGCAGCTTTACAGGGGCCGAGCAGTACTTC. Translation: CASSFTGAEQYF.

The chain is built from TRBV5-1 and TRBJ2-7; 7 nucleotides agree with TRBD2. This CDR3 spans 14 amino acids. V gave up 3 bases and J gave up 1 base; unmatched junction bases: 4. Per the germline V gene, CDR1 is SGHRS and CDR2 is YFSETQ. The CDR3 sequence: CASSSSSGSYEQYF. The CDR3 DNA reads TGCGCCAGCAGCTCGAGTAGCGGGTCCTACGAGCAGTACTTC. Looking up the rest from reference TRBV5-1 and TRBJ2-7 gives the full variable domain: KAGVTQTPRYLIKTRGQQVTLSCSPISGHRSVSWYQQTPGQGLQFLFEYFSETQRNKGNFPGRFSGRQFSNSRSEMNVSTLELGDSALYLCASSSSSGSYEQYFGPGTRLTVT.

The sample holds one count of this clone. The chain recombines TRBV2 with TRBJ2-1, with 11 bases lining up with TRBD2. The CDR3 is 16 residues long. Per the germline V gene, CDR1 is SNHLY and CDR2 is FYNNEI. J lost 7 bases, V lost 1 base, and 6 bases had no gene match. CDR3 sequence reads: CASSEVLAGGYNEQFF. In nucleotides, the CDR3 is TGTGCCAGCAGTGAAGTCTTAGCGGGAGGGTATAATGAGCAGTTCTTC.

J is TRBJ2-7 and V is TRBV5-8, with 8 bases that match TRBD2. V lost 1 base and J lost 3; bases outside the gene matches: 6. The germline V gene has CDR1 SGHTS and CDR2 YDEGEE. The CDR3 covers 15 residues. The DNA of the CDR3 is TGTGCCAGCAGCTTGTGGGGACTAGACGGCTACGAGCAGTACTTC. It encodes CASSLWGLDGYEQYF.

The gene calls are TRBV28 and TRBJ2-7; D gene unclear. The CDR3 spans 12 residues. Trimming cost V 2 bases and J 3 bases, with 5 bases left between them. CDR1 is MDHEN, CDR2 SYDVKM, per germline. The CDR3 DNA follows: TGTGCCAGCAGTTTAGCCGGCTACGAGCAGTACTTC. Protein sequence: CASSLAGYEQYF.

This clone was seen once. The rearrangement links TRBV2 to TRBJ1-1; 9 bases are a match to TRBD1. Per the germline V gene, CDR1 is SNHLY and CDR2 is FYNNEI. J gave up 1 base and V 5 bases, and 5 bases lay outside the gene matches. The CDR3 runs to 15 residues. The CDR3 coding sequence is TGTGCCAGCAGTCGGACAGGGGAAGGGAACACTGAAGCTTTCTTT. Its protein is CASSRTGEGNTEAFF.

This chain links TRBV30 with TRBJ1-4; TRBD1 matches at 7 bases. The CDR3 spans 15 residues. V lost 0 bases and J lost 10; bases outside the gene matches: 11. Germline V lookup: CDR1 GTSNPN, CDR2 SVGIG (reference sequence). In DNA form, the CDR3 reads TGTGCCTGGAGTGTACGTGGAGGGGGCGAGGTAAAACTGTTTTTT. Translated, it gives CAWSVRGGGEVKLFF.

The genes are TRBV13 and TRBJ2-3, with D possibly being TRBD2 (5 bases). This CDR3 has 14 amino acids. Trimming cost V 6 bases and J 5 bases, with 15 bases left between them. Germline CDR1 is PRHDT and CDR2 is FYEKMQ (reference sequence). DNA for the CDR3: TGTGCCAGCAGTCAAATTGCGGGTTTAGATACGCAGTATTTT. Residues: CASSQIAGLDTQYF. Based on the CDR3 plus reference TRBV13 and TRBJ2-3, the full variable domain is AAGVIQSPRHLIKEKRETATLKCYPIPRHDTVYWYQQGPGQDPQFLISFYEKMQSDKGSIPDRFSAQQFSDYHSELNMSSLELGDSALYFCASSQIAGLDTQYFGPGTRLTVL.

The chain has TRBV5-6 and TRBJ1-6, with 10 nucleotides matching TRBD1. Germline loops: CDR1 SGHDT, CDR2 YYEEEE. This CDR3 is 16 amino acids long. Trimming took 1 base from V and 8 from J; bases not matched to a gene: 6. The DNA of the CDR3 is TGTGCCAGCAGCTTGAAGGACAGGGGGTACGATTCACCCCTCCACTTT. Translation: CASSLKDRGYDSPLHF.

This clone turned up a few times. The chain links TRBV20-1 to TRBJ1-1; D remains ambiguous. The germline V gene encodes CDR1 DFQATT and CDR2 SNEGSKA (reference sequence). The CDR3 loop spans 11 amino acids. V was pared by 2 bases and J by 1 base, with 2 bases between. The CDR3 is CSARQNTEAFF. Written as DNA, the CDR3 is TGCAGTGCTAGACAGAACACTGAAGCTTTCTTT.

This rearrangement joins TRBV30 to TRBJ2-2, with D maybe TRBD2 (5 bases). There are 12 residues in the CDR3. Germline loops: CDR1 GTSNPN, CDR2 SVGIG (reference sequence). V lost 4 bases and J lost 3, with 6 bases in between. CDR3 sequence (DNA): TGTGCCTGGAAGGGAGACACCGGGGAGCTGTTTTTT. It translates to CAWKGDTGELFF.

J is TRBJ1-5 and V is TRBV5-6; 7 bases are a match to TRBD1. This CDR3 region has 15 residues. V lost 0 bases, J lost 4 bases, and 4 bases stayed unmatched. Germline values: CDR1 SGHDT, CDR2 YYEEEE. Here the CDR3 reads CASSLGAGGNQPQHF. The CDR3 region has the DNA TGTGCCAGCAGCTTGGGGGCAGGGGGTAATCAGCCCCAGCATTTT.

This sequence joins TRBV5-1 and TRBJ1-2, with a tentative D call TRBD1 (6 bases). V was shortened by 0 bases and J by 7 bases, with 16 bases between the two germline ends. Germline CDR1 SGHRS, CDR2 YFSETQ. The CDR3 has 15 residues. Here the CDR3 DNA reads TGCGCCAGCAGCTTGGAACAGGGAGACCTCCTTGGCTACACCTTC. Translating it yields CASSLEQGDLLGYTF.

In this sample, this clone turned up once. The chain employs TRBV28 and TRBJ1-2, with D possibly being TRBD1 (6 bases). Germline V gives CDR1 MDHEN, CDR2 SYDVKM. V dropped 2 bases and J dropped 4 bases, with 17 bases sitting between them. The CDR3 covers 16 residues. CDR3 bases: TGTGCCAGCAGTTTAACCGTAATACAGGGCAGCTATGGCTACACCTTC. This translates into CASSLTVIQGSYGYTF.

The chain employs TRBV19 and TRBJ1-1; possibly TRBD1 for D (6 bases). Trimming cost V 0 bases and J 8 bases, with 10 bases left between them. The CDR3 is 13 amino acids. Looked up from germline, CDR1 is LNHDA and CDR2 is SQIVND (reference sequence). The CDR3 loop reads CASSIETGREAFF. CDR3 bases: TGTGCCAGTAGTATAGAGACAGGCCGGGAAGCTTTCTTT.

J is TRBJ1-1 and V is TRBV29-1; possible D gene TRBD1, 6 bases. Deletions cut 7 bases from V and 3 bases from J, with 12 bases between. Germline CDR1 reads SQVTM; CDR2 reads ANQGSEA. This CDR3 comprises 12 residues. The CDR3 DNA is TGCAGCGCTGGGTCAGGGGACACTGAAGCTTTCTTT. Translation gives CSAGSGDTEAFF.

In nucleotides, the CDR3 is TGTGCCAGCAGCAAATTGCGGGAGGGCCTTAGTAGTGAGCAGTTCTTC. It is translated as CASSKLREGLSSEQFF. The chain links TRBV12-1 to TRBJ2-1; the table's D call TRBD2 went unverified against the DNA. TRBV12-1 is noted as a pseudogene. The CDR3 extends over 16 amino acids.

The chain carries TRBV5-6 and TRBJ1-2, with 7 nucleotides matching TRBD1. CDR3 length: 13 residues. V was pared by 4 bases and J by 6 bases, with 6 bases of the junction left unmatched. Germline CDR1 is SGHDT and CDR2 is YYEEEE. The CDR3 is CASSPQGGNGYTF. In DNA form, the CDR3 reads TGTGCCAGCAGCCCCCAGGGGGGTAATGGCTACACCTTC.

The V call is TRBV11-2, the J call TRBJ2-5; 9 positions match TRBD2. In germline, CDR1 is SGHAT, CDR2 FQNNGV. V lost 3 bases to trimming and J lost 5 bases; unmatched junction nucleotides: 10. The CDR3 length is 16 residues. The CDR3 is CASSLEVSLAGETQYF. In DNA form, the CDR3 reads TGTGCCAGCAGCTTGGAGGTATCGCTAGCGGGGGAGACCCAGTACTTC. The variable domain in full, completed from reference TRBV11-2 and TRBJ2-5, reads EAGVAQSPRYKIIEKRQSVAFWCNPISGHATLYWYQQILGQGPKLLIQFQNNGVVDDSQLPKDRFSAERLKGVDSTLKIQPAKLEDSAVYLCASSLEVSLAGETQYFGPGTRLLVL.

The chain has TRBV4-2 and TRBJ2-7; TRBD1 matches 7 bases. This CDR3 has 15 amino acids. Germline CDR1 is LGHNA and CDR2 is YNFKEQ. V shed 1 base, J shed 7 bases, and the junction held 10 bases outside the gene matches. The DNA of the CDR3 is TGTGCCAGCAGCCAAGTGACGAGGGGGCACGGGGAGCAGTACTTC. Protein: CASSQVTRGHGEQYF.

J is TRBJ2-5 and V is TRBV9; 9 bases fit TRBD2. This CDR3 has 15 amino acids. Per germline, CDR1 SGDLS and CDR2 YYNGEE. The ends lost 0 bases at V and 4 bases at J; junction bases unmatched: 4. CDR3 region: CASSVVSGSLETQYF. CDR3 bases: TGTGCCAGCAGCGTAGTTAGCGGGAGTTTAGAGACCCAGTACTTC.

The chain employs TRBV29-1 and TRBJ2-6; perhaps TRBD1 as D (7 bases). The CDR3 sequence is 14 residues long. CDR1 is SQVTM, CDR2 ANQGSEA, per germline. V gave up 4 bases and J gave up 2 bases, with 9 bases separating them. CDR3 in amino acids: CSVGGTAGANVLTF. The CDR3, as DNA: TGCAGCGTTGGCGGGACAGCTGGGGCCAACGTCCTGACTTTC.

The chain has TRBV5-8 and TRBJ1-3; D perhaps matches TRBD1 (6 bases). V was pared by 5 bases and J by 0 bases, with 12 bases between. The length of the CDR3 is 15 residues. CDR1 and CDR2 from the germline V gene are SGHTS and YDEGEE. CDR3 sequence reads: CASSIGQSSGNTIYF. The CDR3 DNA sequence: TGTGCCAGCAGTATAGGACAGTCCTCTGGAAACACCATATATTTT.

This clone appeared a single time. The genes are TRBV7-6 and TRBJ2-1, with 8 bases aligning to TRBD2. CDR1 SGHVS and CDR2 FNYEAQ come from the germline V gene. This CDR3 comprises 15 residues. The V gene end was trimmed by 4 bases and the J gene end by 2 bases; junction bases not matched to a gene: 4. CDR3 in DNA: TGTGCCAGCAGCTCCGGGACTAGTGCCTACAATGAGCAGTTCTTC. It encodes CASSSGTSAYNEQFF.